This T cell receptor beta chain was documented in a study of metastatic and nonmetastatic thyroid tumors. TCRdb recomputed clones from the PCR reads via MiXCR. The data contain approximately 82,000 clones, about 12% of them singletons. Worth noting for this clone: Just one base apart from a much larger clone, this may be a read error.

CDR3 size: 16 residues. Germline CDR1 and CDR2: SGHRS and YFSETQ. V lost 0 bases and J 0 bases, leaving 12 bases between the germline ends. Nobody among the patients had been given any treatment before thyroid surgery. The specimen sequenced was tumor tissue. V usage is TRBV5-1 and J usage is TRBJ2-5; D uncertain. This TCR was recovered from a female donor with papillary thyroid cancer or a benign thyroid nodule (not recorded which). Some clones in this sample may be carry-over from other donors' samples. The CDR3 coding sequence is TGCGCCAGCAGCTTGGCGCTAGAGGAGCACCAAGAGACCCAGTACTTC. Amino acid sequence: CASSLALEEHQETQYF.